The clone carrying this TCR delta chain was seen ten or more times. The likely explanation is a read error, given a far larger clone one base away. These data originate in a study of gamma-delta T cells after stem cell transplantation. This CDR3 has 15 residues. The germline gives CDR1 GEAIGNYY, CDR2 EKD. With CATT, TCRdb re-called clones from the RT-PCR reads. The sample yields fewer than 2,000 delta-chain clones, about 2.1% seen once. The clonotype originates from a human donor. It is not recorded whose cells these are; they may come from a transplant donor. The chain has TRDV2 and TRDJ1; 8 nucleotides align to TRDD3. Specimen: gamma-delta T cells. The chain's CDR3 is CACDTLGAPTDKPIF. For the CDR3, the DNA is TGTGCCTGTGACACACTGGGGGCCCCTACCGATAAACCCATCTTT.